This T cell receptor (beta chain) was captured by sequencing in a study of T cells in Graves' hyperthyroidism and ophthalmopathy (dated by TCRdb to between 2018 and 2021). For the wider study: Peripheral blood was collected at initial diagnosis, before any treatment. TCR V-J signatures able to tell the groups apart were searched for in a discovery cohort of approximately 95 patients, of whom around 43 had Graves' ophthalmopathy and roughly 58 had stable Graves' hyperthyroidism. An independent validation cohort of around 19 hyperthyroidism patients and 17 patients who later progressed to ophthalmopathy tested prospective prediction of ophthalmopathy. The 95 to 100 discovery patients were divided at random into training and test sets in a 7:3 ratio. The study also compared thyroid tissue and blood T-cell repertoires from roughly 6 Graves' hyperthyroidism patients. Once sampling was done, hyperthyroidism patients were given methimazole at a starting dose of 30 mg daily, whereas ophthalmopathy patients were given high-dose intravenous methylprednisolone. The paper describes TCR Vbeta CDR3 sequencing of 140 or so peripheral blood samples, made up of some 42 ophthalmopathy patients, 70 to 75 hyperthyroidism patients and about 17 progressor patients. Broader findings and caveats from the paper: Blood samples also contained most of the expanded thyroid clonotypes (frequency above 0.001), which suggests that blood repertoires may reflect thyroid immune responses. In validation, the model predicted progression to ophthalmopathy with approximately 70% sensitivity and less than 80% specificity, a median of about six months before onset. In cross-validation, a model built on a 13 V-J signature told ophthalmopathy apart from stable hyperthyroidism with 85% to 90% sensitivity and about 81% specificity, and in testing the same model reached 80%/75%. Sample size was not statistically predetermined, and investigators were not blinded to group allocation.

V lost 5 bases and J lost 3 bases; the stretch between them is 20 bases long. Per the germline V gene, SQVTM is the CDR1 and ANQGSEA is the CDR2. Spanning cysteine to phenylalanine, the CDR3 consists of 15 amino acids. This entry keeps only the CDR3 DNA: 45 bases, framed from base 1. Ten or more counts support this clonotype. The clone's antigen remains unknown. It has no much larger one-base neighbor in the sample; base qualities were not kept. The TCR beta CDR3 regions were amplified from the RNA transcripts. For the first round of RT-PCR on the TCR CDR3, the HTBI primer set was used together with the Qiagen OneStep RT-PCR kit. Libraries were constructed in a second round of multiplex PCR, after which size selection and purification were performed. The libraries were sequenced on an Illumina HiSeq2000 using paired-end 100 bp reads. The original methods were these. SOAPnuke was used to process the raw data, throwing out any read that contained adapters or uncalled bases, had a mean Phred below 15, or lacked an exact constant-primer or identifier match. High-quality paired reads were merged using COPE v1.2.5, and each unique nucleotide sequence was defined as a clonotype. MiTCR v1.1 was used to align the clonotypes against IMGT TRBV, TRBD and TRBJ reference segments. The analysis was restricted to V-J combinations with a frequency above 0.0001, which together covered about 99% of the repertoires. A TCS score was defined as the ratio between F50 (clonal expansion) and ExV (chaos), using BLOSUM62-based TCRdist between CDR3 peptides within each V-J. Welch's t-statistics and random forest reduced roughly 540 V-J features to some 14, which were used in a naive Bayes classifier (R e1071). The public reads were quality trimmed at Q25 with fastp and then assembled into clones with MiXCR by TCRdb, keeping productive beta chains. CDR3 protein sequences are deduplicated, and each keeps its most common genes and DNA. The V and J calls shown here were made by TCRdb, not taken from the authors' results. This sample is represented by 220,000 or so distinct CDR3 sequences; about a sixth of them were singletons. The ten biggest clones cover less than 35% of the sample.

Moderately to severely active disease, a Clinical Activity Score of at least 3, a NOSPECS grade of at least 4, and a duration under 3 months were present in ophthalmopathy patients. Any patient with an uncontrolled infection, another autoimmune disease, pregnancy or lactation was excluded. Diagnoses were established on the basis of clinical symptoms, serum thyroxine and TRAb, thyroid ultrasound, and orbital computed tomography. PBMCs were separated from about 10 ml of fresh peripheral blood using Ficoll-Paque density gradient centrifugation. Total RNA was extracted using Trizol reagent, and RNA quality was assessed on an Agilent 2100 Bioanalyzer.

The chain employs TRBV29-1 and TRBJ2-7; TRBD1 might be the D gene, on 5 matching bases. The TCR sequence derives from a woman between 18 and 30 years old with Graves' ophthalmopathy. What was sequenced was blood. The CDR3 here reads CSVFLPDRGSYEQYF. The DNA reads TGCAGCGTTTTCCTCCCTGATAGGGGAAGCTACGAGCAGTACTTC.